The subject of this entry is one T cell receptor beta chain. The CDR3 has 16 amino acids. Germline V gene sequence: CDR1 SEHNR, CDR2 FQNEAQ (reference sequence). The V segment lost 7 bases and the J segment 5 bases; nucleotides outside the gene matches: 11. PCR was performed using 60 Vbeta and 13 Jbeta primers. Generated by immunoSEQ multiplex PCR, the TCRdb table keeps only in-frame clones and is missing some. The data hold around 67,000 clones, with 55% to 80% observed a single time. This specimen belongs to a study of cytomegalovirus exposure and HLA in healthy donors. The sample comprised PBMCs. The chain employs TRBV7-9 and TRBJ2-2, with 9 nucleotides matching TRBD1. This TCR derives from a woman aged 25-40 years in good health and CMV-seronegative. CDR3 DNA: TGTGCCAGCAACTCCCCGGGACAGGGCTATACCGGGGAGCTGTTTTTT. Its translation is CASNSPGQGYTGELFF.